The 14 T cell receptor beta chains given below trace back to one sample, sequenced in a study of T-cell memory formation after mild COVID-19. TCRdb used MiXCR to reprocess the 5' RACE reads, holding one entry per CDR3 protein. The table lists about 470,000 distinct CDR3 sequences, approximately 23% of them singletons. The sample consisted of PBMCs or a T cell subset sorted from them (not recorded which). Receptor source: an adult woman who had mild COVID-19 (a few samples of this study predate the infection). Cell type and time point are not known.

The V gene is TRBV24-1, the J gene TRBJ2-3, with 16 bases matching TRBD2. V lost 4 bases, J lost 7 bases, and 13 bases stayed unmatched. The CDR3 sequence is 19 residues long. Germline V gives CDR1 KGHDR, CDR2 SFDVKD. The CDR3: CATSDPGLAGGQTTNTQYF. CDR3 bases: TGTGCCACCAGTGACCCGGGACTAGCGGGAGGGCAGACAACAAATACGCAGTATTTT.

This clonotype has a handful of counts. This chain connects TRBV29-1 to TRBJ1-5, with D unresolved. Germline V gene sequence: CDR1 SQVTM, CDR2 ANQGSEA. V was cut by 7 bases and J by 1 base, with 11 bases left in between. This CDR3 spans 13 amino acids. This CDR3 is CSASPGSNQPQHF. CDR3 DNA sequence: TGCAGCGCCAGCCCGGGGAGCAATCAGCCCCAGCATTTT.

Only a few counts were recorded for this clonotype. The chain has TRBV12-3 or TRBV12-4 and TRBJ2-5; 9 nucleotides match TRBD2. CDR3 size: 17 residues. V gave up 6 bases and J gave up 5 bases; unmatched junction bases: 16. The CDR3: CASRPGTSTRMTETQYF. The CDR3 DNA reads TGTGCCAGCAGACCCGGGACTAGCACTCGGATGACCGAGACCCAGTACTTC.

This clonotype was observed a handful of times. V and J are TRBV9 and TRBJ1-4; D uncertain. Per germline, CDR1 SGDLS and CDR2 YYNGEE. The length of the CDR3 is 17 residues. Trimming stripped 4 bases from V and 8 bases from J, with 24 bases between. CDR3 sequence (DNA): TGTGCCAGCAGCACAAGCGGGATGGGTCCTGCAGTGGAAAAACTGTTTTTT. It is translated as CASSTSGMGPAVEKLFF.

The V gene is TRBV13, the J gene TRBJ2-1; 7 bases fit TRBD2. The CDR3 is made up of 15 amino acids. Germline assignment: CDR1 PRHDT and CDR2 FYEKMQ (reference sequence). The junction had 7 bases not matched to a gene; V was cut back by 5 bases and J by 3 bases. The CDR3 loop reads CASSPLRESYNEQFF. CDR3 sequence (DNA): TGTGCCAGCAGCCCCCTGCGGGAGAGCTACAATGAGCAGTTCTTC. Full variable domain (missing parts from reference TRBV13 and TRBJ2-1): AAGVIQSPRHLIKEKRETATLKCYPIPRHDTVYWYQQGPGQDPQFLISFYEKMQSDKGSIPDRFSAQQFSDYHSELNMSSLELGDSALYFCASSPLRESYNEQFFGPGTRLTVL.

The chain uses TRBV3-1 and TRBJ1-1; no definite D call. This CDR3 has 13 residues. The ends were cut back, 0 bases at V and 5 bases at J, with 7 bases in the middle. Germline loops: CDR1 LGHDT, CDR2 YNNKEL (reference sequence). CDR3 coding DNA: TGTGCCAGCAGCCAAGATAGGGTTACTGAAGCTTTCTTT. Translated: CASSQDRVTEAFF.

This clonotype was counted between two and nine times. The chain's CDR3 is CASSRDQGTETQYF. The DNA for the CDR3 is TGTGCCAGCAGCCGGGACCAGGGGACGGAGACCCAGTACTTC. This chain links TRBV2 with TRBJ2-5, with D tentatively TRBD1 (6 bases). With 6 bases removed from V and 5 bases from J, the gap between germline ends came to 16 bases. The CDR3 is 14 amino acids. Germline CDR1 is SNHLY and CDR2 is FYNNEI.

This clonotype was picked up a small number of times. The V call is TRBV5-1, the J call TRBJ2-1; the D gene could be TRBD1 or TRBD2 (5 bases each). Germline-derived CDR1 and CDR2 are SGHRS and YFSETQ. The CDR3 sequence is 15 residues long. V was pared by 1 base and J by 4 bases, with 12 bases between. CDR3 loop: CASSLNGGWYNEQFF. In DNA, the CDR3 is TGCGCCAGCAGCTTGAATGGGGGTTGGTACAATGAGCAGTTCTTC.

The chain is built from TRBV20-1 and TRBJ2-1; D is ambiguous. Germline V gives CDR1 DFQATT, CDR2 SNEGSKA (reference sequence). Trimming took off 0 bases at V and 8 bases at J, with 17 bases between the two ends. The CDR3 runs 15 residues. For the CDR3, the DNA is TGCAGTGCTAGAGATAGTCGAGCATGGACGGATGAGCAGTTCTTC. This codes for CSARDSRAWTDEQFF.

The chain couples TRBV5-1 to TRBJ1-1; no clear D. V lost 7 bases, J lost 1 base, and 23 bases lay in between. This CDR3 comprises 17 residues. The V gene's germline CDR1 is SGHRS and CDR2 YFSETQ. CDR3 residues: CASSIVSPTASNTEAFF. The CDR3 DNA sequence: TGCGCCAGCTCCATCGTCTCCCCTACGGCATCGAACACTGAAGCTTTCTTT.

The table lists this clonotype with a few counts. This rearrangement joins TRBV30 to TRBJ2-3; 7 nucleotides agree with TRBD2. The germline gives CDR1 GTSNPN, CDR2 SVGIG (reference sequence). This CDR3 contains 15 residues. V was clipped by 0 bases and J by 5 bases; unmatched bases: 8. The CDR3 loop reads CAWSVGTSERDTQYF. As DNA, the CDR3 is TGTGCCTGGAGTGTCGGTACTAGCGAACGAGATACGCAGTATTTT.

The table lists this clonotype with a few counts. The rearrangement uses TRBV29-1 and TRBJ2-7, with D possibly being TRBD1 (6 bases). From germline, CDR1 is SQVTM and CDR2 ANQGSEA. V lost 4 bases and J lost 5, with 12 bases in between. This CDR3 is 12 amino acids long. In nucleotides, the CDR3 is TGCAGCGTTGGCAGGGGTCGGGACGAGCAGTACTTC. Translated: CSVGRGRDEQYF.

In this sample, this clonotype turned up a few times. This chain uses TRBV19 with TRBJ2-7; a weak D match, TRBD1 (5 bases). The germline V gene has CDR1 LNHDA and CDR2 SQIVND (reference sequence). The CDR3 totals 14 residues. The V end lost 6 bases, the J end lost 4 bases, and 16 bases lay between the germline ends. CDR3 residues: CASSPWGGDYEQYF. The CDR3 coding sequence is TGTGCCAGTAGCCCATGGGGCGGAGATTACGAGCAGTACTTC.

The chain joins TRBV5-1 to TRBJ1-2, with D possibly matching TRBD1 (6 bases). The CDR3 sequence is 18 residues long. The V gene lost 7 bases and the J gene lost 0 bases, with 25 bases spanning the gap. Germline assignment: CDR1 SGHRS and CDR2 YFSETQ. CDR3 sequence (DNA): TGCGCCAGCGCAGCGCGGGGGCAGGTTACCTCCGCTAACTATGGCTACACCTTC. The encoded protein is CASAARGQVTSANYGYTF.